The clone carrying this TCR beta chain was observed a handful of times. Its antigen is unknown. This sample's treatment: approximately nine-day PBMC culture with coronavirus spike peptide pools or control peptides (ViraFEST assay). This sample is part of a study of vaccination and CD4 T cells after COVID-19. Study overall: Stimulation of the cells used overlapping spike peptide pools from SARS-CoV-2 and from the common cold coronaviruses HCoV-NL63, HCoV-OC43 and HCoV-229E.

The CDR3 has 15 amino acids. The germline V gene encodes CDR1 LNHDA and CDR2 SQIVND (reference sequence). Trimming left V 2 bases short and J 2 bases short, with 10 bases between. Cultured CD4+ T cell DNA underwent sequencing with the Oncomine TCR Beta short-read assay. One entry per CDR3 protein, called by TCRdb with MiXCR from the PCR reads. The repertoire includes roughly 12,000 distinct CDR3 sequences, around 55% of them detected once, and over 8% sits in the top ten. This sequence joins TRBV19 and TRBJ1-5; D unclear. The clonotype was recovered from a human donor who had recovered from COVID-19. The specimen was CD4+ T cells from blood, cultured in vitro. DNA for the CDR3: TGTGCCAGTAGTATATGGGGTCGGGGCAATCAGCCCCAGCATTTT. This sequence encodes CASSIWGRGNQPQHF.